This T cell receptor beta chain was sequenced during a study of T cell changes during pregnancy in multiple sclerosis. A remark on this clone: Different DNA sequences within this sample yield the same CDR3.

Method: immunoSEQ multiplex PCR; TCRdb's copy keeps in-frame clones and lacks some. Among tens of thousands of clones listed, about 87% were seen once. Per germline, CDR1 MDHEN and CDR2 SYDVKM. This CDR3 is built from 14 residues. Trimming removed 6 bases from V and 1 base from J; junction bases left unmatched: 2. J is TRBJ1-1 and V is TRBV28; TRBD1 aligns across 10 bases. The source is a female donor with multiple sclerosis, enrolled in a pregnancy study. Sequencing used CD4+ T cells from peripheral blood mononuclear cells, obtained in the second trimester of pregnancy. This CDR3 is CASRGTGENTEAFF. Here the CDR3 DNA reads TGTGCCAGCAGGGGGACAGGGGAGAACACTGAAGCTTTCTTT.